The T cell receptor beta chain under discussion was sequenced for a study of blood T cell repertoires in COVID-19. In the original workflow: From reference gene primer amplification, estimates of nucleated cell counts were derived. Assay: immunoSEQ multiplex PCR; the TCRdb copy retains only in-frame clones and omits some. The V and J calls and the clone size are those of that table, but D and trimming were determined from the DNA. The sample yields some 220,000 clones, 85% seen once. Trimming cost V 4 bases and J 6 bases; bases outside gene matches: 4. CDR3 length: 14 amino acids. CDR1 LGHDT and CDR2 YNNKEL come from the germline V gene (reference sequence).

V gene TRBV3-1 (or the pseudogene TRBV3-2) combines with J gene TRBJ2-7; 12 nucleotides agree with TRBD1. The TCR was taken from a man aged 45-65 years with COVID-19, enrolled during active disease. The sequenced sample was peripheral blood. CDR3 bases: TGTGCCAGCAGCCCGGGACAGGGGGCTGGCGAGCAGTACTTC. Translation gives CASSPGQGAGEQYF.